This T cell receptor (beta chain) is from a study of control samples from healthy donors and cancer patients (dated by TCRdb to the early 2020s). The library was obtained by the immunoSEQ multiplex PCR assay. TCRdb carries this immuneACCESS record with in-frame sequences only. Its versions omit some clonotypes, under half of them owing to an unresolved V gene in the studies checked, with the rest unexplained. The sample table shows around 13,000 clones, and 85% to 95% are seen once. 13% to 15% of the sample comes from the top ten. In the case of this clone: The clone's antigen remains unknown. There are no base qualities to consult, and no much larger clone falls within one base.

CDR1 and CDR2, looked up from the germline V gene, are SGHRS and YFSETQ. V is clipped by 0 bases and J by 4 bases, and the sequence between their germline boundaries is 13 bases long. The CDR3 measures 15 amino acids from cysteine to phenylalanine. Only the CDR3 DNA stays, 45 bases, in frame from base 1. The source of this sequence is a man older than 75 with lung cancer. The V and J segments used are TRBV5-1 and TRBJ2-5; a weak D assignment points to TRBD1 (5 bases agree). The sequenced material came from PBMCs. The base sequence is TGCGCCAGCAGCTTGGGTGGTGACAGCCGAGAGACCCAGTACTTC. This sequence encodes CASSLGGDSRETQYF. Extended through the reference TRBV5-1 and TRBJ2-5 proteins, this CDR3 yields the full variable domain: KAGVTQTPRYLIKTRGQQVTLSCSPISGHRSVSWYQQTPGQGLQFLFEYFSETQRNKGNFPGRFSGRQFSNSRSEMNVSTLELGDSALYLCASSLGGDSRETQYFGPGTRLLVL.